The 3 T cell receptor beta chains in this list originate from one sample, sequenced in a study of T cell responses to AZD1222 COVID-19 vaccine. The data were produced by immunoSEQ multiplex PCR, yet TCRdb's version contains in-frame clones alone and is incomplete. Of 75,000 to 95,000 clones detected, about 85% appear once; the ten largest clones hold roughly an eighth. The sequenced sample was peripheral blood, obtained on day 0 of AZD1222 vaccination. Source of these receptors: an adult in good health.

This rearrangement joins TRBV5-6 to TRBJ1-6; D not resolved. The CDR3 consists of 13 residues. Germline V lookup: CDR1 SGHDT, CDR2 YYEEEE. V gave up 2 bases and J gave up 9 bases, with 9 bases separating them. CDR3 DNA sequence: TGTGCCAGCAGCTTAGGGAGTTTTTCACCCCTCCACTTT. The encoded protein is CASSLGSFSPLHF.

This chain uses TRBV19 with TRBJ1-1; TRBD1 is a possible D gene (5 bases). The CDR3 spans 11 residues. Germline V CDR1 and CDR2: LNHDA, SQIVND (reference sequence). Trimming took off 10 bases at V and 5 bases at J, with 11 bases between the two ends. This CDR3 is CATLGQTEAFF. In DNA form, the CDR3 reads TGTGCCACACTGGGGCAGACTGAAGCTTTCTTT.

The chain recombines TRBV6-1 with TRBJ1-2; 7 bases line up with TRBD1. The CDR3 length is 16 residues. Germline V CDR1 and CDR2: MNHNS, SASEGT. The ends lost 2 bases at V and 4 bases at J; junction bases unmatched: 10. The CDR3 loop reads CASSEFSTGEGYGYTF. The CDR3, as DNA: TGTGCCAGCAGTGAATTTTCCACAGGGGAAGGCTATGGCTACACCTTC.